This T cell receptor (beta chain) emerged from a study of regulatory T cells in long-lasting Graves disease. Sample time point: newly diagnosed GD, antithyroid drugs for less than 3 months. Following extraction of RNA from PBMCs, that RNA was used to make the TCR library. Points on this clonotype: Its target is not known.

Arm-PCR of CDR3 regions and iRepertoire HTBI primers were the basis on which TCR beta libraries were built. A single record per CDR3 protein comes from TCRdb applying MiXCR to the multiplex PCR reads. The table includes a few hundred thousand distinct CDR3 sequences, over 15% detected once. Study-level results: Whereas 966 public clonotypes were shared by new patients, persistent patients shared more, at approximately 2,700.

This CDR3 contains 14 residues. CDR1 is MGHDK, CDR2 SYGVNS, per germline. The same sample was also used in a study of T cells in Graves' hyperthyroidism and ophthalmopathy. That publication notes: Most clonotypes that expanded in the thyroid above 0.001 also showed up in blood.

The J gene is TRBJ2-5, the V gene TRBV25-1, with 10 positions matching TRBD2. TRBJ2-1 matches the DNA end more closely, so the J call is doubtful. Here the sequenced sample was peripheral blood mononuclear cells (PBMCs), taken at new diagnosis, from a patient treated with antithyroid drugs. The receptor was derived from a woman aged 18-35 years with Graves disease. This chain's CDR3 is CASREAGGVNEQFF. The CDR3 region has the DNA TGTGCCAGCAGGGAAGCGGGAGGGGTTAATGAGCAGTTCTTC.